The rows below give T cell receptor beta chains drawn from one sample of a study of vaccination and CD4 T cells after COVID-19. These receptors' targets are unknown. TCRdb independently ran MiXCR on the PCR reads; one entry per CDR3 protein. This table holds about 18,000 distinct CDR3 sequences, around 50% found once. The sequencing here drew on CD4+ T cells from blood, cultured in vitro, taken before SARS-CoV-2 vaccination. These receptors all stem from a human donor who had recovered from COVID-19. The CDR3 runs from the conserved cysteine through the conserved F or W. The order of the fields is D gene, V gene, J gene, clone size, CDR3 protein, CDR3 DNA. A D gene is named only where the DNA matches it firmly. Not every row has a clone size; where given, it reads once, few, many or a size class.

D gene: TRBD2; V gene: TRBV14; J gene: TRBJ2-7; clone size: -; CDR3 protein: CASSRGLAFEQYF; CDR3 DNA: TGTGCCAGCAGTCGGGGACTAGCTTTCGAGCAGTACTTC
D gene: TRBD1; V gene: TRBV20-1; J gene: TRBJ1-6; clone size: -; CDR3 protein: CSAPIPTGATRPLHF; CDR3 DNA: TGCAGTGCTCCGATCCCGACAGGGGCGACGCGACCCCTCCACTTT
D gene: TRBD1; V gene: TRBV20-1; J gene: TRBJ2-3; clone size: few; CDR3 protein: CSASFRTGDITDTQYF; CDR3 DNA: TGCAGTGCTAGCTTCCGGACAGGGGACATAACAGATACGCAGTATTTT
D gene: TRBD2; V gene: TRBV20-1; J gene: TRBJ2-3; clone size: -; CDR3 protein: CSASPYQRGNTDTQYF; CDR3 DNA: TGCAGTGCTTCGCCTTATCAGCGGGGGAATACAGATACGCAGTATTTT
D gene: -; V gene: TRBV12-3/TRBV12-4; J gene: TRBJ1-5; clone size: few; CDR3 protein: CASSSGERAQHF; CDR3 DNA: TGTGCCAGCAGTTCAGGGGAACGGGCCCAGCATTTT
D gene: -; V gene: TRBV24-1; J gene: TRBJ2-7; clone size: few; CDR3 protein: CATSDPADRSYEQYF; CDR3 DNA: TGTGCCACCAGTGATCCTGCCGACAGATCCTACGAGCAGTACTTC
D gene: -; V gene: TRBV6-1; J gene: TRBJ1-4; clone size: -; CDR3 protein: CASSRVLGEKLFF; CDR3 DNA: TGTGCCAGCTCCCGGGTTTTGGGTGAAAAACTGTTTTTT
D gene: TRBD1; V gene: TRBV5-4; J gene: TRBJ1-2; clone size: few; CDR3 protein: CASSLGQGALTNYGYTF; CDR3 DNA: TGTGCCAGCAGCTTGGGGCAGGGGGCCTTAACTAACTATGGCTACACCTTC
D gene: -; V gene: TRBV6-1; J gene: TRBJ2-3; clone size: few; CDR3 protein: CASGSGGTDTQYF; CDR3 DNA: TGTGCCAGCGGGTCCGGGGGCACAGATACGCAGTATTTT
D gene: -; V gene: TRBV2; J gene: TRBJ1-2; clone size: -; CDR3 protein: CASSEAVSGYTF; CDR3 DNA: TGTGCCAGCAGTGAAGCCGTCAGTGGCTACACCTTC
D gene: TRBD1; V gene: TRBV2; J gene: TRBJ1-5; clone size: -; CDR3 protein: CASSEFGTGSNQPQHF; CDR3 DNA: TGTGCCAGCAGTGAATTCGGGACAGGAAGTAATCAGCCCCAGCATTTT
D gene: TRBD2; V gene: TRBV20-1; J gene: TRBJ2-1; clone size: -; CDR3 protein: CSARGAGGLNEQFF; CDR3 DNA: TGCAGTGCTAGAGGTGCGGGAGGGTTGAATGAGCAGTTCTTC
D gene: -; V gene: TRBV10-3; J gene: TRBJ2-7; clone size: -; CDR3 protein: CATLSEGSQSYEQYF; CDR3 DNA: TGTGCCACCCTATCCGAAGGGTCGCAATCCTACGAGCAGTACTTC
D gene: -; V gene: TRBV4-3; J gene: TRBJ2-7; clone size: -; CDR3 protein: CASSQGRGNYEQYF; CDR3 DNA: TGCGCCAGCAGCCAAGGGAGGGGTAACTACGAGCAGTACTTC
D gene: TRBD2; V gene: TRBV11-3; J gene: TRBJ2-2; clone size: -; CDR3 protein: CASSLYWRAGDTGELFF; CDR3 DNA: TGTGCCAGCAGCTTATATTGGAGGGCGGGGGACACCGGGGAGCTGTTTTTT
D gene: -; V gene: TRBV6-1; J gene: TRBJ2-3; clone size: few; CDR3 protein: CASRSGATDTQYF; CDR3 DNA: TGTGCCAGCAGGTCGGGAGCCACAGATACGCAGTATTTT
D gene: -; V gene: TRBV20-1; J gene: TRBJ2-6; clone size: -; CDR3 protein: CSALRRPGANVLTF; CDR3 DNA: TGCAGTGCGCTACGTCGACCTGGGGCCAACGTCCTGACTTTC
D gene: -; V gene: TRBV20-1; J gene: TRBJ2-7; clone size: -; CDR3 protein: CSARELGRGSYEQYF; CDR3 DNA: TGCAGTGCTAGGGAGCTGGGGAGAGGGTCCTACGAGCAGTACTTC
D gene: -; V gene: TRBV6-4; J gene: TRBJ2-2; clone size: -; CDR3 protein: CASSDSDTGELFF; CDR3 DNA: TGTGCCAGCAGTGACTCCGACACCGGGGAGCTGTTTTTT
D gene: -; V gene: TRBV23-1; J gene: TRBJ1-5; clone size: once; CDR3 protein: CASSQEGYSNQPQHF; CDR3 DNA: TGCGCCAGCAGTCAAGAGGGGTATAGCAATCAGCCCCAGCATTTT
D gene: -; V gene: TRBV7-9; J gene: TRBJ2-2; clone size: few; CDR3 protein: CASSLGGAGELFF; CDR3 DNA: TGTGCCAGCAGCTTAGGAGGGGCCGGGGAGCTGTTTTTT
D gene: -; V gene: TRBV7-3; J gene: TRBJ2-5; clone size: -; CDR3 protein: CASSLTRAETQYF; CDR3 DNA: TGTGCCAGCAGCTTAACCAGGGCAGAGACCCAGTACTTC
D gene: TRBD2; V gene: TRBV7-9; J gene: TRBJ2-1; clone size: few; CDR3 protein: CASSFGALAGGANEQFF; CDR3 DNA: TGTGCCAGCAGCTTTGGGGCTCTAGCGGGAGGAGCAAATGAGCAGTTCTTC
D gene: -; V gene: TRBV20-1; J gene: TRBJ2-1; clone size: -; CDR3 protein: CSARAGVIEEQFF; CDR3 DNA: TGCAGTGCTAGAGCGGGAGTGATTGAGGAGCAGTTCTTC
D gene: -; V gene: TRBV7-3; J gene: TRBJ2-1; clone size: -; CDR3 protein: CASSLTPRGSVQFF; CDR3 DNA: TGTGCCAGCAGCTTAACGCCCCGCGGATCGGTGCAGTTCTTC
D gene: TRBD2; V gene: TRBV27; J gene: TRBJ2-7; clone size: -; CDR3 protein: CASSLSGTNYYEQYF; CDR3 DNA: TGTGCCAGCAGTTTGTCCGGGACTAACTACTACGAGCAGTACTTC
D gene: -; V gene: TRBV11-2; J gene: TRBJ2-7; clone size: -; CDR3 protein: CASSPPDSSYEQYF; CDR3 DNA: TGTGCCAGCAGTCCACCGGACAGCTCCTACGAGCAGTACTTC
D gene: TRBD2; V gene: TRBV24-1; J gene: TRBJ2-3; clone size: -; CDR3 protein: CATSDLSGSKSDTQYF; CDR3 DNA: TGTGCCACCAGTGATCTGAGCGGGAGTAAATCGGATACGCAGTATTTT
D gene: -; V gene: TRBV20-1; J gene: TRBJ2-5; clone size: -; CDR3 protein: CSATHSAAQETQYF; CDR3 DNA: TGCAGTGCTACCCACAGTGCCGCCCAAGAGACCCAGTACTTC
D gene: -; V gene: TRBV20-1; J gene: TRBJ2-7; clone size: -; CDR3 protein: CSARGREEREQYF; CDR3 DNA: TGCAGTGCTAGAGGGCGGGAAGAGCGCGAGCAGTACTTC
D gene: -; V gene: TRBV14; J gene: TRBJ1-1; clone size: -; CDR3 protein: CASSPWTGNTEAFF; CDR3 DNA: TGTGCCAGCAGCCCGTGGACGGGTAACACTGAAGCTTTCTTT
D gene: -; V gene: TRBV6-1; J gene: TRBJ2-2; clone size: -; CDR3 protein: CASSVAPGTVVSGELFF; CDR3 DNA: TGTGCCAGCAGTGTAGCTCCCGGGACGGTGGTATCCGGGGAGCTGTTTTTT
D gene: -; V gene: TRBV28; J gene: TRBJ1-1; clone size: -; CDR3 protein: CASSLISGHTEAFF; CDR3 DNA: TGTGCCAGCAGTTTAATTTCCGGGCACACTGAAGCTTTCTTT
D gene: -; V gene: TRBV4-3; J gene: TRBJ2-1; clone size: -; CDR3 protein: CASSQDRRPGQQFF; CDR3 DNA: TGCGCCAGCAGCCAAGATAGACGTCCGGGACAGCAGTTCTTC
D gene: TRBD2; V gene: TRBV27; J gene: TRBJ2-3; clone size: -; CDR3 protein: CASSLREGTQYF; CDR3 DNA: TGTGCCAGCAGTTTAAGGGAGGGGACGCAGTATTTT
D gene: -; V gene: TRBV5-4; J gene: TRBJ2-3; clone size: -; CDR3 protein: CASRLDHQSTDTQYF; CDR3 DNA: TGTGCCAGCAGATTGGACCACCAGAGCACAGATACGCAGTATTTT
D gene: -; V gene: TRBV12-3/TRBV12-4; J gene: TRBJ1-2; clone size: few; CDR3 protein: CASSLANYGYTF; CDR3 DNA: TGTGCCAGCAGTTTAGCTAACTATGGCTACACCTTC
D gene: -; V gene: TRBV5-1; J gene: TRBJ2-5; clone size: -; CDR3 protein: CASSSTGQETQYF; CDR3 DNA: TGCGCCAGCAGCTCGACAGGTCAAGAGACCCAGTACTTC
D gene: -; V gene: TRBV6-1; J gene: TRBJ1-5; clone size: -; CDR3 protein: CASSEDRGQPQHF; CDR3 DNA: TGTGCCAGCAGTGAAGACCGGGGGCAGCCCCAGCATTTT
D gene: TRBD1; V gene: TRBV6-5; J gene: TRBJ2-1; clone size: -; CDR3 protein: CASSYSGQGAGNEQFF; CDR3 DNA: TGTGCCAGCAGTTACTCCGGACAGGGGGCGGGAAATGAGCAGTTCTTC
D gene: TRBD1; V gene: TRBV18; J gene: TRBJ2-3; clone size: -; CDR3 protein: CASSPDRGTDTQYF; CDR3 DNA: TGTGCCAGCTCACCCGACAGGGGCACAGATACGCAGTATTTT
D gene: TRBD1; V gene: TRBV20-1; J gene: TRBJ2-7; clone size: once; CDR3 protein: CSASGQGATLSYEQYF; CDR3 DNA: TGCAGTGCTAGTGGACAGGGGGCGACCCTCTCCTACGAGCAGTACTTC
D gene: TRBD2; V gene: TRBV7-2; J gene: TRBJ2-5; clone size: -; CDR3 protein: CASSHGLAGYQETQYF; CDR3 DNA: TGTGCCAGCAGCCACGGACTAGCGGGGTACCAAGAGACCCAGTACTTC
D gene: -; V gene: TRBV7-2; J gene: TRBJ1-4; clone size: -; CDR3 protein: CASSRANEKLFF; CDR3 DNA: TGTGCCAGCAGCCGGGCGAATGAAAAACTGTTTTTT
D gene: TRBD1; V gene: TRBV6-2/TRBV6-3; J gene: TRBJ2-7; clone size: -; CDR3 protein: CASRAGTGTPYEQYF; CDR3 DNA: TGTGCCAGCAGAGCGGGGACAGGGACCCCCTACGAGCAGTACTTC
D gene: TRBD1; V gene: TRBV6-1; J gene: TRBJ1-2; clone size: -; CDR3 protein: CASKSEGALFGYTF; CDR3 DNA: TGTGCCAGCAAGTCCGAGGGGGCGCTGTTTGGCTACACCTTC
D gene: TRBD2; V gene: TRBV19; J gene: TRBJ2-7; clone size: -; CDR3 protein: CASSRYSSGNYEQYF; CDR3 DNA: TGTGCCAGTAGCAGGTATTCTAGCGGGAACTACGAGCAGTACTTC
D gene: TRBD2; V gene: TRBV24-1; J gene: TRBJ2-3; clone size: -; CDR3 protein: CATSDSTGGPDTQYF; CDR3 DNA: TGTGCCACCAGTGATAGTACGGGAGGGCCAGATACGCAGTATTTT
D gene: -; V gene: TRBV7-3; J gene: TRBJ2-2; clone size: once; CDR3 protein: CASSPQGNTGELFF; CDR3 DNA: TGTGCCAGCAGCCCCCAGGGAAACACCGGGGAGCTGTTTTTT
D gene: -; V gene: TRBV7-7; J gene: TRBJ2-5; clone size: -; CDR3 protein: CASSLRPRGQQETQYF; CDR3 DNA: TGTGCCAGCAGCTTAAGACCCCGAGGACAGCAAGAGACCCAGTACTTC
D gene: -; V gene: TRBV28; J gene: TRBJ2-5; clone size: -; CDR3 protein: CAGSLWSGDTETQYF; CDR3 DNA: TGTGCCGGCAGTTTATGGTCGGGAGATACTGAGACCCAGTACTTC
D gene: TRBD2; V gene: TRBV7-2; J gene: TRBJ2-3; clone size: -; CDR3 protein: CASSLGASGSGADTQYF; CDR3 DNA: TGTGCCAGCAGCCTGGGGGCTAGCGGGAGTGGGGCAGATACGCAGTATTTT
D gene: -; V gene: TRBV18; J gene: TRBJ2-5; clone size: -; CDR3 protein: CASSPTAVETQYF; CDR3 DNA: TGTGCCAGCTCACCCACGGCAGTGGAGACCCAGTACTTC
D gene: -; V gene: TRBV6-2/TRBV6-3; J gene: TRBJ2-1; clone size: -; CDR3 protein: CASSYFRTAMNEQFF; CDR3 DNA: TGTGCCAGCAGTTACTTCAGGACAGCCATGAATGAGCAGTTCTTC
D gene: TRBD2; V gene: TRBV24-1; J gene: TRBJ2-5; clone size: -; CDR3 protein: CATSDQGLAGHQETQYF; CDR3 DNA: TGTGCCACCAGTGACCAAGGACTAGCGGGCCATCAAGAGACCCAGTACTTC
D gene: TRBD2; V gene: TRBV20-1; J gene: TRBJ2-3; clone size: once; CDR3 protein: CSARVASGRAVADTQYF; CDR3 DNA: TGCAGTGCTAGAGTGGCTAGCGGGAGGGCCGTCGCAGATACGCAGTATTTT
D gene: TRBD2; V gene: TRBV20-1; J gene: TRBJ2-3; clone size: -; CDR3 protein: CSARDPSGRTDTQYF; CDR3 DNA: TGCAGTGCTAGAGATCCTAGCGGGAGAACAGATACGCAGTATTTT
D gene: -; V gene: TRBV10-3; J gene: TRBJ1-2; clone size: few; CDR3 protein: CAISEFSQGEGTF; CDR3 DNA: TGTGCCATCAGTGAGTTTAGCCAGGGCGAAGGCACCTTC